Included here is one T cell receptor (beta chain) sequence, with context. This sample was taken from a study of blood T cell repertoires in COVID-19. Study details: The United States, Italy and Spain supplied acute and convalescent COVID-19 samples. The analysed material was cDNA or gDNA that came from T cells, B-cell-depleted T cells, or PBMCs.

CDR1 is LGHDT and CDR2 is YNNKEL in the germline V gene (reference sequence). V gave up 2 bases and J gave up 1 base, with 17 bases separating them. This CDR3 is 17 amino acids long. In the source study's methods: Estimation of nucleated cell counts was performed using reference gene primer amplification. The method was immunoSEQ multiplex PCR; TCRdb's version includes in-frame clones alone and lacks a portion of them. V, J and clone size reflect that table, while D and trimming were determined from the DNA. Of around 70,000 clones in the sample, about nine tenths are singletons; the top ten hold approximately 11%.

Sample: peripheral blood. The chain is built from TRBV3-1 (or the pseudogene TRBV3-2) and TRBJ1-1, with D unclear. This TCR was recovered from a woman aged 18-35 years with acute or convalescent COVID-19. CDR3 amino acids: CASSQRTARVRNTEAFF. The CDR3 DNA reads TGTGCCAGCAGCCAAAGAACGGCCCGGGTGAGGAACACTGAAGCTTTCTTT.